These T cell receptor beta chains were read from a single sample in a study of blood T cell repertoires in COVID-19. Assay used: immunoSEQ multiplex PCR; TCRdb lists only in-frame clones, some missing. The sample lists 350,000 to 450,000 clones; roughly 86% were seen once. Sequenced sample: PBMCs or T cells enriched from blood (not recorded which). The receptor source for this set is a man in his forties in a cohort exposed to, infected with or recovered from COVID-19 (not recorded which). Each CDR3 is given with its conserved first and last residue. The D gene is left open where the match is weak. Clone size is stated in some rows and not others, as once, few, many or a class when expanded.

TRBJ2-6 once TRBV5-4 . TGTGCCAGCAGGCCCCGGGTCTCTGGGGCCAACGTCCTGACTTTC CASRPRVSGANVLTF
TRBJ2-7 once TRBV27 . TGTGCCAGCAGACCTACAGGTTTGCGGACCGGGGAGCAGTACTTC CASRPTGLRTGEQYF
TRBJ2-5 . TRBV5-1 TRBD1 TGCGCCAGCAGCTTGGGGACAGGCCAAGAGACCCAGTACTTC CASSLGTGQETQYF
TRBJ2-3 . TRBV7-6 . TGTGCCAGCAGCCCTTGGGGCAGCACAGATACGCAGTATTTT CASSPWGSTDTQYF
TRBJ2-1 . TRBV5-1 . TGCGCCAGCAGCCCCCTTCCGGTACCTGGTACCTACAATGAGCAGTTCTTC CASSPLPVPGTYNEQFF
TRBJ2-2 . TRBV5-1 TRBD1 TGCGCCAGCAGCGAGCCCGGGACAGGGCCCGGGGAGCTGTTTTTT CASSEPGTGPGELFF
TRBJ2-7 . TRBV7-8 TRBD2 TGTGCCAGCAGCTTACAAGCGGGAGGCACCTACGAGCAGTACTTC CASSLQAGGTYEQYF
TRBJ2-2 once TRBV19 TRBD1 TGTGCCAGTAGTAAATCGGACAGGGGTCGCGGGGAGCTGTTTTTT CASSKSDRGRGELFF
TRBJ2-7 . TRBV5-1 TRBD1 TGCGCCAGCAGCTACGGGACAGGGGGCGCTGAAGCCTACGAGCAGTACTTC CASSYGTGGAEAYEQYF
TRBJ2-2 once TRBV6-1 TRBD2 TGTGCCAGCAGTGTACTAGCGGGAGGGCCCGGCGTCGGGGAGCTGTTTTTT CASSVLAGGPGVGELFF
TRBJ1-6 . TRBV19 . TGTGCCAGTAGTATGCGGCAGGGACAATCACCCCTCCACTTT CASSMRQGQSPLHF